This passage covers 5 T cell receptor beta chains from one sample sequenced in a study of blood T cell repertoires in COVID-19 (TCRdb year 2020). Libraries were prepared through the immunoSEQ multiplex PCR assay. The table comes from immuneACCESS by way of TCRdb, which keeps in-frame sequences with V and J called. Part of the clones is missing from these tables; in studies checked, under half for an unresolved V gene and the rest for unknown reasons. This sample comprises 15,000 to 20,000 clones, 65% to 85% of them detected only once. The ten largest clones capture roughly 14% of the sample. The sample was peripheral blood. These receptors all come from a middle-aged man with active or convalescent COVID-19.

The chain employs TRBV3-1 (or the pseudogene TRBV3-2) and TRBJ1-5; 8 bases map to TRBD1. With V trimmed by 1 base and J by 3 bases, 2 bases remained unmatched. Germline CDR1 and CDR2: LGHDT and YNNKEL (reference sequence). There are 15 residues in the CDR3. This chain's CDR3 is CASSQARGLNQPQHF. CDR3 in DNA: TGTGCCAGCAGCCAAGCCAGGGGGCTCAATCAGCCCCAGCATTTT.

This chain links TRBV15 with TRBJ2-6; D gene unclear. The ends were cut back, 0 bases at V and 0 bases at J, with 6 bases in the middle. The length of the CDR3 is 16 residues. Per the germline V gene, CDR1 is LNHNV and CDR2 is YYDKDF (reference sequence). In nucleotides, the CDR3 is TGTGCCACCAGCAGAGATCGTCCCTCTGGGGCCAACGTCCTGACTTTC. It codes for CATSRDRPSGANVLTF.

DNA for the CDR3: TGTGCCACCAGTGATCCGCGCCGGGGGGCTTATGGCACAGATACGCAGTATTTT. Encoded protein: CATSDPRRGAYGTDTQYF. The chain has TRBV24-1 and TRBJ2-3, with D maybe TRBD2 (7 bases). Trimming took off 3 bases at V and 1 base at J, with 19 bases between the two ends. The V gene's germline CDR1 is KGHDR and CDR2 SFDVKD. This CDR3 spans 18 amino acids.

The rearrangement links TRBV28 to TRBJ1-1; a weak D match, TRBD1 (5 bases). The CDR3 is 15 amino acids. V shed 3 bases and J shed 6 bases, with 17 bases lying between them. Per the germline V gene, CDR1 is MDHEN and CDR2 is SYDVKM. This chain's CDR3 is CASSFFGREGAEAFF. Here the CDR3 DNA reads TGTGCCAGCAGTTTTTTCGGCAGGGAGGGCGCTGAAGCTTTCTTT.

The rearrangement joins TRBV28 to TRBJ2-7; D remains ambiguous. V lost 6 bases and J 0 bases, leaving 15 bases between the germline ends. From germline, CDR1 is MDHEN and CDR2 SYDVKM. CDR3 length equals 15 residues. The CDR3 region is CASRPPRPGSYEQYF. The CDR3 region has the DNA TGTGCCAGCAGACCACCGAGGCCCGGCTCCTACGAGCAGTACTTC.